This TCR beta chain was recovered during a study of T cells in Graves' hyperthyroidism and ophthalmopathy. General study results and limits: Ophthalmopathy was separated from stable hyperthyroidism by a 13 V-J model.

Deletions cut 4 bases from V and 2 bases from J, with 14 bases between. The CDR3 runs to 15 residues. From germline, CDR1 is SGHRS and CDR2 YFSETQ. Amplification of TCR beta CDR3 regions used RNA as the template. TCR CDR3 underwent first-round RT-PCR with the HTBI primer set. TCRdb fed the multiplex PCR reads into MiXCR, producing one record per CDR3 protein. The sample has hundreds of thousands of distinct CDR3 sequences, roughly 15% seen once. Patients having uncontrolled infection, another autoimmune disease, pregnancy or lactation were not included. Ten or more counts support this clonotype. Antigen: not known.

The sequenced sample consisted of blood. The genes are TRBV5-1 and TRBJ2-3; a weak D match, TRBD1 (7 bases). The sequence derives from a woman aged 55-70 years with Graves' ophthalmopathy. The CDR3 DNA sequence: TGCGCCAGCAGCCCGGGGGACAGAGACACAGATACGCAGTATTTT. This encodes CASSPGDRDTDTQYF.